The rows below give T cell receptor beta chains drawn from one sample of a study of CD8+ T cells in alopecia areata. Some clones are missing from TCRdb's copy, which holds only in-frame ones; the method was immunoSEQ multiplex PCR. The data show 6,000 to 8,500 clones, 65% to 80% seen once. The sample taken for sequencing was CD4+ Tregs sorted from blood. Source of these receptors: a human donor with alopecia areata. The CDR3 runs from the conserved cysteine through the conserved F or W.

v_gene: TRBV20-1
j_gene: TRBJ2-3
CDR3aa: CSARRPDTQYF

v_gene: TRBV27
j_gene: TRBJ1-2
CDR3aa: CASSSLPTGYGYTF

v_gene: TRBV5-5
j_gene: TRBJ2-7
CDR3aa: CASSLVADLNEQYF

v_gene: TRBV5-4
j_gene: TRBJ2-5
CDR3aa: CASSPGTGMRETQYF

v_gene: TRBV28
j_gene: TRBJ1-1
CDR3aa: CASTQGQGARTEAFF

v_gene: TRBV29-1
j_gene: .
CDR3aa: CSVETGGDEQYF

v_gene: TRBV11-2
j_gene: TRBJ2-1
CDR3aa: CASSPPGLAGYNEQFF

v_gene: TRBV28
j_gene: TRBJ2-3
CDR3aa: CASVSYGKWSTDTQYF

v_gene: TRBV7-9
j_gene: TRBJ1-6
CDR3aa: CASSLAGATTPLHF

v_gene: TRBV2
j_gene: TRBJ2-7
CDR3aa: CASSELGRGEPYEQYF

v_gene: TRBV4-2
j_gene: TRBJ2-6
CDR3aa: CASSPYASVHSGANVLTF

v_gene: TRBV6-9
j_gene: TRBJ2-7
CDR3aa: CASSYLSGSTYEQYF

v_gene: TRBV18
j_gene: TRBJ2-3
CDR3aa: CASSLTGGWDTQYF

v_gene: TRBV18
j_gene: TRBJ2-3
CDR3aa: CASSPRAITTDTQYF

v_gene: TRBV7-9
j_gene: TRBJ2-7
CDR3aa: CASSPGTSGGLSSYEQYF

v_gene: TRBV7-9
j_gene: TRBJ2-1
CDR3aa: CASSLGRLAGASSYNEQFF

v_gene: TRBV2
j_gene: TRBJ1-5
CDR3aa: CASSEPRGGGNQPQHF

v_gene: TRBV7-2
j_gene: TRBJ2-7
CDR3aa: CASSLVSGGTPYEQYF

v_gene: TRBV29-1
j_gene: TRBJ2-3
CDR3aa: CSVPLAGVGDTQYF

v_gene: TRBV27
j_gene: TRBJ2-3
CDR3aa: CASSLLAGGSTDTQYF

v_gene: TRBV11-2
j_gene: TRBJ2-1
CDR3aa: CASSPLGGGYNEQFF

v_gene: TRBV2
j_gene: .
CDR3aa: CASSGQGAVFFHEQYF

v_gene: TRBV7-8
j_gene: TRBJ1-5
CDR3aa: CASSVTGAQDQPQHF

v_gene: TRBV28
j_gene: TRBJ2-1
CDR3aa: CASGLAGVGEQFF

v_gene: TRBV5-1
j_gene: TRBJ2-1
CDR3aa: CASSPGDIGDEQFF

v_gene: TRBV28
j_gene: TRBJ2-7
CDR3aa: CASSPILLAGGTYEQYF

v_gene: TRBV18
j_gene: TRBJ2-7
CDR3aa: CASSPPRTYEQYF

v_gene: TRBV6-6
j_gene: TRBJ1-2
CDR3aa: CASSLGNYGYTF

v_gene: TRBV5-1
j_gene: TRBJ2-7
CDR3aa: CASSPGSYEQYF

v_gene: TRBV5-4
j_gene: TRBJ1-1
CDR3aa: CASKGASNTEAFF

v_gene: TRBV18
j_gene: TRBJ2-3
CDR3aa: CASSPGASGITDTQYF

v_gene: TRBV7-2
j_gene: TRBJ1-2
CDR3aa: CASSFVFGGAQGYTF

v_gene: TRBV6-1
j_gene: TRBJ2-7
CDR3aa: CASSERRAYEQYF

v_gene: TRBV5-1
j_gene: TRBJ2-7
CDR3aa: CASTLLAGGSGEQYF

v_gene: TRBV29-1
j_gene: TRBJ2-7
CDR3aa: CSATGLAGPYEQYF

v_gene: TRBV6-6
j_gene: TRBJ1-1
CDR3aa: CASSYHGGTGKAFF

v_gene: TRBV25-1
j_gene: TRBJ1-1
CDR3aa: CASSEWGRGTNTEAFF

v_gene: TRBV6-6
j_gene: TRBJ2-2
CDR3aa: CASSSGTGELFF